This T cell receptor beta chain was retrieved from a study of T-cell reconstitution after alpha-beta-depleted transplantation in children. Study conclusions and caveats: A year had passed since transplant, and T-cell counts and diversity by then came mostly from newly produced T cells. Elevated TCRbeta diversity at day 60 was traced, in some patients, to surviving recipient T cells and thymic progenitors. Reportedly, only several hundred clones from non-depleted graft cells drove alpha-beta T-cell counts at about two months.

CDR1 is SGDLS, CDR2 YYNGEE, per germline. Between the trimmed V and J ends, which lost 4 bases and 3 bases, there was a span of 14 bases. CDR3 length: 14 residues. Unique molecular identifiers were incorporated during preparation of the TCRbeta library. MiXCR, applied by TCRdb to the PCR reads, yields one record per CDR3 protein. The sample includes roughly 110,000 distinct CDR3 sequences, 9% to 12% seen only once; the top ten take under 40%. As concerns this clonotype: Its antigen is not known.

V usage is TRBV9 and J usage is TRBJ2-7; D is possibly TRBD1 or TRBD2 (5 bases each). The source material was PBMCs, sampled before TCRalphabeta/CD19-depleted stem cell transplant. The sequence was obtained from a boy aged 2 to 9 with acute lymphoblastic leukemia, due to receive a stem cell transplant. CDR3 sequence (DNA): TGTGCCAGCAGCTCCTCCCGGGACGGCTACGAGCAGTACTTC. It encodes CASSSSRDGYEQYF.